This T cell receptor (beta chain) was recorded in a study of regulatory T cells in long-lasting Graves disease. Time point described: newly diagnosed GD, antithyroid drugs for less than 3 months. The authors made the TCR library using RNA they extracted from PBMCs. Arm-PCR of CDR3 regions and iRepertoire HTBI primers were the basis on which TCR beta libraries were built. TCRdb re-derived calls from the multiplex PCR reads in MiXCR, one entry per CDR3 protein. The repertoire holds around 470,000 distinct CDR3 sequences, with less than 15% as singletons. J lost 3 bases, V lost 5 bases, and 9 bases had no gene match. This CDR3 spans 18 amino acids. Germline CDR1 MNHNS, CDR2 SASEGT. Study results and limitations: TRBV28, TRBJ1-2 and TRBJ2-5 were segments that persistent disease favored. Lower TCR diversity characterized persistent Graves' patients relative to newly diagnosed patients.

On this clonotype: The antigen is not known.

The sample was also linked to a second study, of T cells in Graves' hyperthyroidism and ophthalmopathy. That paper adds: Uncontrolled infection, other autoimmune disease, pregnancy or lactation disqualified patients from enrolment. A set of HTBI primers served as the primers for a first-round RT-PCR of the TCR CDR3.

The clonotype was recovered from a woman in her forties or fifties with Graves disease. The sequencing used peripheral blood mononuclear cells (PBMCs), collected at new diagnosis, from a patient treated with antithyroid drugs. The V and J genes are TRBV6-1 and TRBJ2-6; 11 positions match TRBD1. This CDR3 reads CASSIWTGGAVGANVLTF. In nucleotides, the CDR3 is TGTGCCAGCAGTATCTGGACAGGGGGCGCGGTTGGGGCCAACGTCCTGACTTTC.